This TCR beta chain is from a study of identical twins listed by TCRdb under 2016. In the study overall: To test whether fetal clonotypes persist, this study deep-sequenced TCR alpha and beta repertoires from monozygotic twins, from unrelated adults of various ages, and from cord blood. To rule out contamination, the twin experiments were replicated at different times with different library preparation protocols. The paper's findings and limits, for the study overall: Fewer insertions were carried by abundant cord blood beta clonotypes; a weaker similar trend was observed in young adult naive repertoires, while no such trend was observed in memory repertoires. Because the same donors could not be followed over many years, the conclusions depended on cross-sectional statistical analysis. In monozygotic twins, recombination models systematically underestimated out-of-frame TCR alpha sharing, but the models matched the sharing seen between unrelated individuals. Zero-insertion analyses could be partly confounded by invariant T cells such as MAIT and iNKT, although diverse VJ usage argued against such confounding for most clonotypes. A weaker excess of twin sharing was found in beta out-of-frame sequences because the signal-to-noise ratio was lowered by fewer shared sequences. Compared with coincidental sharing between unrelated individuals, out-of-frame TCR alpha sequences shared between twins had an excess of sequences with low generation probability.

Library preparation employed 5' RACE. TCRdb names Illumina HiSeq 2000 as the instrument used. Template switching added a universal primer binding site, and the final cDNA carried a unique molecular identifier that allowed TCR cDNA molecules to be counted accurately. First-strand cDNA for TCR alpha and beta chains was synthesized from specific primers in the conserved constant-segment region. To control for contamination, each cDNA library was double barcoded with a SMART-Mk sample barcode plus Illumina barcodes. TruSeq adapter sequences and Illumina sample barcodes were added in two successive PCR steps. The Illumina HiSeq platform was used with custom primers to sequence TCR alpha and beta cDNA libraries. On the authors' methods: MiGEC processed the raw reads to extract unique molecular identifiers, while MiXCR was used to determine the CDR3 positions. For each individual, recombination models were inferred using an EM algorithm with the repgenHMM and IGoR tools. Shared clonotypes were analyzed with the tcR package in R, and sharing was normalized by the product of cloneset sizes. To study raw recombination free of thymic and clonal selection effects, out-of-frame nonproductive sequences were analyzed. The public reads were reprocessed in TCRdb via fastp at Q25 and MiXCR, keeping in-frame beta chains. Entries that share a CDR3 protein sequence are merged under the most common genes and DNA. These V and J calls originate from TCRdb's pipeline instead of the authors' own analysis. For this sample there are approximately 530,000 distinct CDR3 sequences; under 25% appear just once. Approximately 0.5% of the sample is in the top ten clones.

This clonotype was observed a handful of times. Its antigen is unknown. No base quality values were provided; no much bigger clone lies one nucleotide off. Every donor in the study was a healthy Caucasian. The twin cohort consisted of three pairs of female monozygotic twins, all aged 18 to 29 years. CD4+ and CD8+ T cell populations were isolated with positive isolation kits from Invitrogen. The same data also contributed to another study, on yellow fever vaccine responses in identical twins. Taken from the second paper: The T cell response to vaccination in identical twins was reported by the authors to appear partly convergent and partly personalized. In the study, vaccine-responding T cell clones were precisely tracked in identical twins.

Input material: CD4+ T cells sorted from blood. The clonotype originates from a young woman in good health.

The sequenced DNA is TGCGCCAGCAGCGGAGGTATGGGTAGCTACAATGAGCAGTTCTTC. Its protein is CASSGGMGSYNEQFF. The sequence links TRBV5-1 to TRBJ2-1; the D gene is possibly TRBD2, with 5 bases matching. Taken from cysteine to phenylalanine, the CDR3 has 15 residues. The CDR3 DNA has 45 bases and is translated from base 1. CDR1 and CDR2, per the germline V gene, are SGHRS and YFSETQ. V is cut by 4 bases and J by 3 bases, and the space between the germline ends is 14 bases.